The clone carrying this T cell receptor beta chain was counted only a few times. Its antigen is unknown. These data belong to a study of human T cells and chemical hapten exposure. Study-level findings and limits: TCRs at high frequency, those above 1 in 1000, did not change with DPC sensitization.

The V and J ends lost 0 bases and 6 bases, in that order; junction bases with no gene match: 11. Germline V gene lookup returns CDR1 LGHDT and CDR2 YNNKEL (reference sequence). This CDR3 comprises 18 residues. The authors' processing: Sequenced samples showed a median of around 91,000 TCRs each, with counts running from approximately 21,000 to 630,000. A single record per CDR3 protein comes from TCRdb applying MiXCR to the RACE reads. TCRdb's processing, not the authors', yielded these V and J calls. The sample lists just over 350,000 distinct CDR3 sequences, around 6% seen once, with more than 5.5% in the top ten. Time point meaning: patch test 2, 6 weeks after DPC sensitization. Treatment: therapeutic diphenylcyclopropenone sensitization with weekly scalp DPC. Unfractionated whole blood served as the source for total RNA extraction.

This clonotype was obtained from a woman under 30 with alopecia areata. Some clones in this sample may be carry-over from other donors' samples. The material was whole blood, obtained in connection with sensitization to the hapten diphenylcyclopropenone (DPC). The V call is TRBV3-1, the J call TRBJ2-3, with 11 bases aligning to TRBD2. The CDR3, as DNA: TGTGCCAGCAGCCAAGAAAAAAGTACTAGCGGGGGCCAGGATACGCAGTATTTT. Translating gives CASSQEKSTSGGQDTQYF.